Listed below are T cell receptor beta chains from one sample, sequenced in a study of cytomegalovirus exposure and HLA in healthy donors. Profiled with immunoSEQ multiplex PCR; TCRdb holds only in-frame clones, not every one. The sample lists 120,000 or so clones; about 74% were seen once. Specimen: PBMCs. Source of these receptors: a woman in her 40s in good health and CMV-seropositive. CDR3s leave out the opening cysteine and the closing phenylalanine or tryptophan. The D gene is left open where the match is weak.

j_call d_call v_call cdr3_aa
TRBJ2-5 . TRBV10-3 AIRQGGPQETQY
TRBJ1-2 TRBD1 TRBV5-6 ASSQTGFYGYT
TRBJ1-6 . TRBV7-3 ASSLTRDSPLH
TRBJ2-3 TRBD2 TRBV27 ASSLLRTSGTYTQY
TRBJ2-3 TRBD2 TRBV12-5 ASGAGGTDTQY
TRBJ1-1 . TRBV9 ASSSGRVIMNTEAF
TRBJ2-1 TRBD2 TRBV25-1 ASSDPGTSGRNEQF
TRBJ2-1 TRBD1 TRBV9 ASSVQGAHEQF
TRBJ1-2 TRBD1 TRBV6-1 ASSGQGFYGYT
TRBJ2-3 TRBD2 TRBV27 ASRTSGGPSTDTQY
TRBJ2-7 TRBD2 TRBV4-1 ASSQDLFWREGGEQY
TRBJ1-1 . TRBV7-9 ASPLTEAF
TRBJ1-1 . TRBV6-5 ASSPRHLKNTEAF
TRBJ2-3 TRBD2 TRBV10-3 AISAGGGSTDTQY
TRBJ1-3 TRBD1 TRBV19 ASSISGQGFSGNTIY
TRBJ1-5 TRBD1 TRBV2 ASSEAPGQGAKWWNQPQH